The present entry profiles one T cell receptor (beta chain) with its context. The data stem from a study of blood T cell repertoires in COVID-19. In the study overall: There were acute and convalescent COVID-19 samples, and they came from the United States, Italy and Spain.

Germline CDR1 reads SGHKS; CDR2 reads YYEKEE (reference sequence). V was clipped by 4 bases and J by 7 bases; unmatched bases: 8. The CDR3 runs to 15 residues. The assay was immunoSEQ multiplex PCR, and TCRdb's table has in-frame clones only and misses some. The sample carries about 230,000 clones, about nine tenths recorded once. The gene calls are TRBV5-5 and TRBJ1-6, with 7 bases identical to TRBD1. The receptor's source is a man aged 50 to 60 with COVID-19, enrolled during active disease. The sample was peripheral blood. The CDR3 coding sequence is TGTGCCAGCAGCCCGGGACAGAGAAGGAATTCACCCCTCCACTTT. This codes for CASSPGQRRNSPLHF.